This T cell receptor (beta chain) was sequenced for a study of T cells in localized non-small cell lung cancer. On this clone: Its antigen is as yet unknown.

General observations from the study: Uninvolved adjacent lung showed the highest T cell clonality, exceeding tumor. The tumor had only one region sequenced, so heterogeneity remains possible.

The method was immunoSEQ multiplex PCR; TCRdb's version includes in-frame clones alone and lacks a portion of them. The sample consists of roughly 25,000 clones, around 90% of them appearing once. The sequence derives from a woman between 35 and 70 years old with stage I lung adenocarcinoma. Sequencing used peripheral blood, obtained before any cancer treatment.

As DNA, the CDR3 is TGTGCCAGCAGCTTGCTAGGGTTGGCTTTCTTT. It is translated as CASSLLGLAFF. The gene calls are TRBV5-6 and TRBJ1-1; D uncertain. Trimming took 1 base from V and 11 from J, leaving 9 bases between them. Germline V gives CDR1 SGHDT, CDR2 YYEEEE. The CDR3 totals 11 residues.